This entry describes one T cell receptor (beta chain). The sample is drawn from a study of blood T cell repertoires in COVID-19. The V end was cut by 5 bases, the J end by 3 bases, with 11 bases between. This CDR3 is built from 13 residues. Germline V CDR1 and CDR2: SGHRS, YFSETQ. Authors' analysis steps: How many nucleated cells were present was estimated from reference gene primer amplification. TCRdb's table, derived via immunoSEQ multiplex PCR, lists solely in-frame clones and lacks some. V and J calls and clone size are as listed in that table; D and trimming were resolved from the DNA. The sample shows 150,000 to 200,000 clones, 70% to 90% of them seen only once.

The chain recombines TRBV5-1 with TRBJ1-2; D remains ambiguous. The receptor's source is a woman older than 75 with COVID-19, enrolled during active disease. Sequenced input: peripheral blood. CDR3 sequence: CASRVWADYGYTF. Written as DNA, the CDR3 is TGCGCCAGCAGAGTTTGGGCAGACTATGGCTACACCTTC.